Sequencing of this T cell receptor (beta chain) was carried out in a study of shared clonotypes between healthy human individuals. CDR3 size: 13 residues. The V and J ends lost 3 bases and 4 bases respectively, with 9 bases between them. Germline-derived CDR1 and CDR2 are MNHNS and SASEGT. Running of the assay took place at deep level. Method: immunoSEQ multiplex PCR; TCRdb's copy keeps in-frame clones and lacks some. This repertoire shows about 580,000 clones, 95% to 98% found once; its top ten account for 0.25% to 0.35%. CD45RO-negative cells were positively selected for CCR7, leaving out terminally differentiated effector memory CD45RA+ cells.

The receptor was isolated from a man aged 25 to 40 in good health. The sequenced sample consisted of naive CD8+ T cells sorted from blood. V gene TRBV6-1 combines with J gene TRBJ1-2; maybe TRBD1 (5 bases). The CDR3 is CASSERGGYGYTF. In nucleotides, the CDR3 is TGTGCCAGCAGTGAGAGGGGTGGCTATGGCTACACCTTC.